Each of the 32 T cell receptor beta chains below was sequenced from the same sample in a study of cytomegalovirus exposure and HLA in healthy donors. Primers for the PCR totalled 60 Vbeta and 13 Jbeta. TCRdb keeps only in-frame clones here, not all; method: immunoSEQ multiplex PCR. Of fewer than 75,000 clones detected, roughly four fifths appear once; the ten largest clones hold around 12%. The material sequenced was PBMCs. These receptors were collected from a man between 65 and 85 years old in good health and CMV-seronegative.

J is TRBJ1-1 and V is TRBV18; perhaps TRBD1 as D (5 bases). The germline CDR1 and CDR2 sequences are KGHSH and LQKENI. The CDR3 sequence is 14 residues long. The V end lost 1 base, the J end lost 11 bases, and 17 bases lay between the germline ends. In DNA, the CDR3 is TGTGCCAGCTCACCACGCTCGGGGGGGATTGATGCTTTCTTT. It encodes CASSPRSGGIDAFF.

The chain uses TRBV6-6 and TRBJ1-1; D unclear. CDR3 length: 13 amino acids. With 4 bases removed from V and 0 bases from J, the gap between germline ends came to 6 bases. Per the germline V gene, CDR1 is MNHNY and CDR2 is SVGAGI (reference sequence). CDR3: CASSSGMNTEAFF. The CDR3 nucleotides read TGTGCCAGCAGTTCAGGCATGAACACTGAAGCTTTCTTT.

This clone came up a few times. The chain's CDR3 is CASSSGGGKLFF. In DNA, the CDR3 is TGTGCCAGCAGTTCCGGGGGAGGGAAACTGTTTTTT. The gene calls are TRBV27 and TRBJ1-4, with a possible D match to TRBD1 (5 bases). Trimming removed 4 bases at V and 11 bases at J, with 11 bases between. Per the germline V gene, CDR1 is MNHEY and CDR2 is SMNVEV (reference sequence). CDR3 length: 12 amino acids.

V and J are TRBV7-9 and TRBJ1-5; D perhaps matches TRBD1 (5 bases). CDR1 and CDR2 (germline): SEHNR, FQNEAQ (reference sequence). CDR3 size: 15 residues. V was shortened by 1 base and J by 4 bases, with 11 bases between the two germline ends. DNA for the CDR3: TGTGCCAGCAGCTTAGGGCAGGGAAGGAATCAGCCCCAGCATTTT. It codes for CASSLGQGRNQPQHF.

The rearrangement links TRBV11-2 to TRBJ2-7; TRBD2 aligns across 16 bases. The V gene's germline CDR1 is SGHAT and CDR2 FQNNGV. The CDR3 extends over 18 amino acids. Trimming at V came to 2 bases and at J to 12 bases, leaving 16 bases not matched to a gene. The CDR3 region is CASSLPLGLAGGLPDRYF. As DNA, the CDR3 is TGTGCCAGCAGCTTACCCCTGGGACTAGCGGGGGGGCTCCCAGATAGGTACTTC. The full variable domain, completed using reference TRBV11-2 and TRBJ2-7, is EAGVAQSPRYKIIEKRQSVAFWCNPISGHATLYWYQQILGQGPKLLIQFQNNGVVDDSQLPKDRFSAERLKGVDSTLKIQPAKLEDSAVYLCASSLPLGLAGGLPDRYFGPGTRLTVT.

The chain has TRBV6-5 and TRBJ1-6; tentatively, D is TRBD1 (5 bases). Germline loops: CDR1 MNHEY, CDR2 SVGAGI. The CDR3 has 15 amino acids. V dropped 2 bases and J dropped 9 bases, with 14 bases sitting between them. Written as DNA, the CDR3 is TGTGCCAGCAGTTACGAAGGGGCCCGGAGTTCACCCCTCCACTTT. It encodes CASSYEGARSSPLHF.

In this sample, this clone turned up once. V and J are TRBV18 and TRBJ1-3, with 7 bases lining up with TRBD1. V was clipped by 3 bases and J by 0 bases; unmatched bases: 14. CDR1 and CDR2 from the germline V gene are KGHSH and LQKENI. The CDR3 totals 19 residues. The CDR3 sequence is CASSPDRATKLYSGNTIYF. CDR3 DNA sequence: TGTGCCAGCTCACCTGACAGGGCTACTAAGCTATACTCTGGAAACACCATATATTTT.

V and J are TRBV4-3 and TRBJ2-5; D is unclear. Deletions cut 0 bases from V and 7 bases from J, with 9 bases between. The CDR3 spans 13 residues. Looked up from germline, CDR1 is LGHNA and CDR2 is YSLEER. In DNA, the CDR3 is TGCGCCAGCAGCCAAGAAGCCCTAGGGACCCAGTACTTC. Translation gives CASSQEALGTQYF.

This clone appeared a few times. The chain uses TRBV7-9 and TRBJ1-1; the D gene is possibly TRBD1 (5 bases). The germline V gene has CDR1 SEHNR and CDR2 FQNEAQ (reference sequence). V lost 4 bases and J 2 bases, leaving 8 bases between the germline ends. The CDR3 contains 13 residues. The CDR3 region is CASSSRTNTEAFF. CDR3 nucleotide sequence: TGTGCCAGCAGCTCTCGGACAAACACTGAAGCTTTCTTT. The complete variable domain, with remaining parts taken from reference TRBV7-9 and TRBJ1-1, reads DTGVSQNPRHKITKRGQNVTFRCDPISEHNRLYWYRQTLGQGPEFLTYFQNEAQLEKSRLLSDRFSAERPKGSFSTLEIQRTEQGDSAMYLCASSSRTNTEAFFGQGTRLTVV.

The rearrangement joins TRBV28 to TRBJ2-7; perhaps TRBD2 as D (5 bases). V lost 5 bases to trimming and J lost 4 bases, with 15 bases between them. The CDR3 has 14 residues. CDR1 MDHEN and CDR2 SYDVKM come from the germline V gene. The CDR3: CASSPRVFRYEQYF. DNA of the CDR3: TGTGCCAGCAGTCCGAGGGTTTTTAGGTACGAGCAGTACTTC.

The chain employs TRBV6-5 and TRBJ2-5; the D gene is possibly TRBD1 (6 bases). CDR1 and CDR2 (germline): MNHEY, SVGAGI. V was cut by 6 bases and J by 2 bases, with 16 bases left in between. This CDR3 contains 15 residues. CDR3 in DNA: TGTGCCAGCAGGGAGCTCAGGGGTTGGCAAGAGACCCAGTACTTC. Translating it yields CASRELRGWQETQYF.

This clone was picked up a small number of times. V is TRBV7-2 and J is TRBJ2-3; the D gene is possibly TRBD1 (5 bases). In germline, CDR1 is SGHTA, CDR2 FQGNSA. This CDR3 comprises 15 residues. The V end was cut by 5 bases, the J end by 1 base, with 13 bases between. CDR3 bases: TGTGCCAGCAGCCCACAAGGGGTTCGCACAGATACGCAGTATTTT. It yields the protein CASSPQGVRTDTQYF. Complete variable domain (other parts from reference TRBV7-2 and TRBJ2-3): GAGVSQSPSNKVTEKGKDVELRCDPISGHTALYWYRQSLGQGLEFLIYFQGNSAPDKSGLPSDRFSAERTGGSVSTLTIQRTQQEDSAVYLCASSPQGVRTDTQYFGPGTRLTVL.

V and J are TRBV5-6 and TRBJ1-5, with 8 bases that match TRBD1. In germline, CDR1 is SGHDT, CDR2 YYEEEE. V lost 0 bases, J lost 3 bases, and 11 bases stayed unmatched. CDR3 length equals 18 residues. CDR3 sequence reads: CASSLAKGRTGLNQPQHF. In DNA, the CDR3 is TGTGCCAGCAGCTTGGCCAAGGGCCGGACAGGGCTCAATCAGCCCCAGCATTTT. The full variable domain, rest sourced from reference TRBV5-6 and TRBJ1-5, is DAGVTQSPTHLIKTRGQQVTLRCSPKSGHDTVSWYQQALGQGPQFIFQYYEEEERQRGNFPDRFSGHQFPNYSSELNVNALLLGDSALYLCASSLAKGRTGLNQPQHFGDGTRLSIL.

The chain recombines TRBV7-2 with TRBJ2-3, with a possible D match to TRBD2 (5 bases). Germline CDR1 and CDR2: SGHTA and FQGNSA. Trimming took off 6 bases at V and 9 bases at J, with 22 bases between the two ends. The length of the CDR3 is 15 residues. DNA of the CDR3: TGTGCCAGCAGTTATAGCGACGGAGGTCGTGACACGCAGTATTTT. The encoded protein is CASSYSDGGRDTQYF.

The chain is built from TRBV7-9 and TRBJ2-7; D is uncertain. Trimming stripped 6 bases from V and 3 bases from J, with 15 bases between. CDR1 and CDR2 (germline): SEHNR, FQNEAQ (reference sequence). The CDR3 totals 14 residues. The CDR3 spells CASSSDLPLYEQYF. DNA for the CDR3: TGTGCCAGCAGTTCCGACTTACCGCTCTACGAGCAGTACTTC.

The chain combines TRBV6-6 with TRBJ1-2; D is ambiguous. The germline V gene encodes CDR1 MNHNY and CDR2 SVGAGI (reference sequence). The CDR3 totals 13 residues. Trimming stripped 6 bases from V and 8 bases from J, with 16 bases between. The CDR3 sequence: CASSSWALQGYTF. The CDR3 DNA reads TGTGCCAGCAGCTCCTGGGCACTTCAGGGCTACACCTTC.

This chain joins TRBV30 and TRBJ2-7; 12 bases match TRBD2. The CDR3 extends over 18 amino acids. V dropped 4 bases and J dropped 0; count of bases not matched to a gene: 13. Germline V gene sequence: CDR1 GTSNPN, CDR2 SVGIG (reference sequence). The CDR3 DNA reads TGTGCCTGGACCCCCTTAGGGCTAGCGGGAGGGGGCTCCTACGAGCAGTACTTC. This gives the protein CAWTPLGLAGGGSYEQYF.

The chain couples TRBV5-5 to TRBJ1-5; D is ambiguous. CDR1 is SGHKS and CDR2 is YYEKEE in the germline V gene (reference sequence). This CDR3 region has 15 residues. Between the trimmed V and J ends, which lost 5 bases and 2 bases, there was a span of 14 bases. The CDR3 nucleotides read TGTGCCAGCAGTTACGATCCGTCGGGCAATCAGCCCCAGCATTTT. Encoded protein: CASSYDPSGNQPQHF.

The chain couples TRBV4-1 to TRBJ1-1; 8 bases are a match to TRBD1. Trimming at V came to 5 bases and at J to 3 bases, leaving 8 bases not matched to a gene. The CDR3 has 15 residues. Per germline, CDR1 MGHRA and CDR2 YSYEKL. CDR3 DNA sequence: TGCGCCAGCAGCGAATCAGGGGGCGCGGACACTGAAGCTTTCTTT. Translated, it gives CASSESGGADTEAFF.

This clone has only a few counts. CDR3 bases: TGTGCCAGCTCACCACCGGCGGGGAACCAAGAGACCCAGTACTTC. It specifies CASSPPAGNQETQYF. This chain joins TRBV18 and TRBJ2-5; the D gene is possibly TRBD2 (6 bases). This CDR3 has 15 residues. Trimming cost V 0 bases and J 0 bases, with 8 bases left between them. Germline V gene sequence: CDR1 KGHSH, CDR2 LQKENI.

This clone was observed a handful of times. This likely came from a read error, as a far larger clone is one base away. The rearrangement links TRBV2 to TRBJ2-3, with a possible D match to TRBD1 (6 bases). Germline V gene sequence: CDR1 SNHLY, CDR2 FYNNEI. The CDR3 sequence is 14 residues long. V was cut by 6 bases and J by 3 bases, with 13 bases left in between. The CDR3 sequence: CASRLGAGTDTQYF. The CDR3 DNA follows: TGTGCCAGCAGACTGGGGGCAGGGACAGATACGCAGTATTTT.

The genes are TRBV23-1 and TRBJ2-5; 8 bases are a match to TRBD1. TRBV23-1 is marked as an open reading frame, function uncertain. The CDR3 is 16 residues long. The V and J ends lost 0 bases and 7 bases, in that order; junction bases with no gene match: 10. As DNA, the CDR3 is TGCGCCAGCAGTCAATCGGAGGGACAGGCCCAGGGGACCCAGTACTTC. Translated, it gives CASSQSEGQAQGTQYF.

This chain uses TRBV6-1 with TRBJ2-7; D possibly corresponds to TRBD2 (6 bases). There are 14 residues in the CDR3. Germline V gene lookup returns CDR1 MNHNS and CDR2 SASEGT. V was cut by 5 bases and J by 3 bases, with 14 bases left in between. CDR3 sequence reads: CASSTQPGDYEQYF. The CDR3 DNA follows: TGTGCCAGCAGTACCCAGCCGGGAGACTACGAGCAGTACTTC.

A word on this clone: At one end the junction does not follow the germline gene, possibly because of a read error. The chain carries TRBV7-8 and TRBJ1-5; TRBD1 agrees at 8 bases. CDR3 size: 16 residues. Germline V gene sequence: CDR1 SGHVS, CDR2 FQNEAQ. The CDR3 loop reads CASSLAGQGAGQPQHF. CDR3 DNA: TGTGCCAGCAGCCTAGCCGGACAGGGTGCCGGTCAGCCCCAGCATTTT. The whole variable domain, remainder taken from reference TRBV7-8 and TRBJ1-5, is GAGVSQSPRYKVAKRGQDVALRCDPISGHVSLFWYQQALGQGPEFLTYFQNEAQLDKSGLPSDRFFAERPEGSVSTLKIQRTQQEDSAVYLCASSLAGQGAGQPQHFGDGTRLSIL.

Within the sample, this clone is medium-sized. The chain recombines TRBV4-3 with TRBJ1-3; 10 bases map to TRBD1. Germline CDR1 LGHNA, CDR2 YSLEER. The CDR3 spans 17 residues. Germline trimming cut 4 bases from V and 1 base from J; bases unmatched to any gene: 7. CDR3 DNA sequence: TGCGCCAGCAGCCCCGGGACAGGGGCAAGATCTGGAAACACCATATATTTT. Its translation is CASSPGTGARSGNTIYF.

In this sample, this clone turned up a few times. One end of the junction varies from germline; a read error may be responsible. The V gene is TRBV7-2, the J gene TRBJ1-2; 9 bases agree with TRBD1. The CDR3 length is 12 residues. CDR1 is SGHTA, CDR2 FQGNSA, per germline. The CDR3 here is CASSWTGDLQDF. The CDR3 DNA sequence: TGTGCCAGCAGCTGGACAGGGGACTTACAAGACTTC.

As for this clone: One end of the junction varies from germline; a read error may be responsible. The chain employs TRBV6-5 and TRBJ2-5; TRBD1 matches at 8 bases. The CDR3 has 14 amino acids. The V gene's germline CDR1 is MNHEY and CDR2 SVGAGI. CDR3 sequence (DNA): TGTGCCAGCAGTCACTCGACAGGGGAGGAGACCCAGTACTTC. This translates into CASSHSTGEETQYF.

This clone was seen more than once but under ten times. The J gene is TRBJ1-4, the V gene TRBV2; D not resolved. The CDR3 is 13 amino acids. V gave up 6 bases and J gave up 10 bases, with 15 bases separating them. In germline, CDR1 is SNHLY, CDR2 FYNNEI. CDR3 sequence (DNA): TGTGCCAGCAGGAGGGAGGATGACGCAAAACTGTTTTTT. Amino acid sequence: CASRREDDAKLFF.

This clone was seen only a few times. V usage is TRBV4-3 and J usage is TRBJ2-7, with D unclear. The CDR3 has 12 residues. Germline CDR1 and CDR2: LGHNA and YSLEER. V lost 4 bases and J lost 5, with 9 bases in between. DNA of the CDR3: TGCGCCAGCAGCCGGATTCGGGACGAGCAGTACTTC. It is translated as CASSRIRDEQYF.

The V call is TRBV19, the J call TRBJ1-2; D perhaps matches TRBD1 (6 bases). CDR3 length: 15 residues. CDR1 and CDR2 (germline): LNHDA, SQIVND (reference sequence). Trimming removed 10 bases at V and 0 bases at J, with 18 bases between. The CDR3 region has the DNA TGTGCCACCAAAGACCGGACAGTCACTAACTATGGCTACACCTTC. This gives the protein CATKDRTVTNYGYTF.

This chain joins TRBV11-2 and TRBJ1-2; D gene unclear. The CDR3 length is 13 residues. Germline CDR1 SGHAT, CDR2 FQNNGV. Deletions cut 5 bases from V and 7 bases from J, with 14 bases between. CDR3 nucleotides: TGTGCCAGCAGCCCGAACACCATCAGTGGCTACACCTTC. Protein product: CASSPNTISGYTF.

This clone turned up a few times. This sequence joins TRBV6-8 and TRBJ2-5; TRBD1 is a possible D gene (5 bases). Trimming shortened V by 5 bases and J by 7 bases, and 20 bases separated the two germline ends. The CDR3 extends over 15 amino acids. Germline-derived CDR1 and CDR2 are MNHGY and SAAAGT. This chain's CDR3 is CASSRSFFGAGTQYF. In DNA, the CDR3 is TGTGCCAGCAGTCGTTCGTTTTTTGGGGCCGGGACCCAGTACTTC.